This T cell receptor beta chain was sequenced during a study of prognosis after radiotherapy for stage I lung cancer. Broader study findings: TRBV and TRBJ gene usage reportedly differed between patients with and without metastases.

Germline assignment: CDR1 DFQATT and CDR2 SNEGSKA (reference sequence). J gave up 0 bases and V 7 bases, and 11 bases lay outside the gene matches. The CDR3 is 15 amino acids. Template was genomic DNA; TCR beta CDR3 amplified in two multiplex PCR rounds. First-round PCR employed TRBV- and TRBJ-specific primers for each gene. One entry per CDR3 protein results from TCRdb running MiXCR on the multiplex PCR reads. The sample has under 13,000 distinct CDR3 sequences, about 54% seen once. This clonotype was detected once. Its specificity is not known. The source of this sequence is a donor aged 50 or older with non-small cell lung cancer. This sequence joins TRBV20-1 and TRBJ2-7, with 8 bases identical to TRBD1. This material consisted of PBMCs, taken before or after stereotactic body radiation therapy (not recorded which). The CDR3 loop is CSVAGTGGISYEQYF. CDR3 coding DNA: TGCAGTGTCGCCGGGACAGGTGGGATCTCCTACGAGCAGTACTTC.